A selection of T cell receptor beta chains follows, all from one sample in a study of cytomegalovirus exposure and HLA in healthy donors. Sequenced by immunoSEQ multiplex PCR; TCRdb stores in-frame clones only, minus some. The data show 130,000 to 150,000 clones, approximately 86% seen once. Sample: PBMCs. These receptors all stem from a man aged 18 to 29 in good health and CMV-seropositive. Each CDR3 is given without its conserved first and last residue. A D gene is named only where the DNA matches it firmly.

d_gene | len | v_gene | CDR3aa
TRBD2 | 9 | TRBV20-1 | SGYGGVEQF
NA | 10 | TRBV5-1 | ASSFSNTEAF
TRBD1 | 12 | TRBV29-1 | SADSMDRPYEQY
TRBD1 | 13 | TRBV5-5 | ASSFRDSLTGELF
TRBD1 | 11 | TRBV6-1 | ASRAGDRETQY
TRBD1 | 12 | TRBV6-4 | ASSDEGAHGELF
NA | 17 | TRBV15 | ATSPRGGAGGTRGETQY
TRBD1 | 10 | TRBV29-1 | SVQGAGGEAF
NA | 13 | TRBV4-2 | ASGEFSGLNTEAF
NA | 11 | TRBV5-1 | ASSLGENYGYT
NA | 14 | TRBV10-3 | AISESGLGSSYEQY
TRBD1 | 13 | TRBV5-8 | ASSSGETGVSEQY